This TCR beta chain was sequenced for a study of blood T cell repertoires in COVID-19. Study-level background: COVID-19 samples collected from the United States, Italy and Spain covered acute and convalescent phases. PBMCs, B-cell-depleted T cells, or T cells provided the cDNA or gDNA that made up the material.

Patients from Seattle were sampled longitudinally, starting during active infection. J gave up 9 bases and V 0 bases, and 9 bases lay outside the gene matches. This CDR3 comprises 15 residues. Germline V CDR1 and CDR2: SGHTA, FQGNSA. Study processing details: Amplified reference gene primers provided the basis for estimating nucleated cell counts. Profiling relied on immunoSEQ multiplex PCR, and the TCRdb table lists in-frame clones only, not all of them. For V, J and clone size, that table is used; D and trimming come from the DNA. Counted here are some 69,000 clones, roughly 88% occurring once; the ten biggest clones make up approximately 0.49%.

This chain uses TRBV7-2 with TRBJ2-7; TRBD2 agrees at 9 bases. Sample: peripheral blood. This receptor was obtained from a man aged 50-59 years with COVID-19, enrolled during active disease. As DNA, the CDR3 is TGTGCCAGCAGCTTAGCGGTAGCGGGAGCACGCGGGCAGTACTTC. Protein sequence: CASSLAVAGARGQYF.